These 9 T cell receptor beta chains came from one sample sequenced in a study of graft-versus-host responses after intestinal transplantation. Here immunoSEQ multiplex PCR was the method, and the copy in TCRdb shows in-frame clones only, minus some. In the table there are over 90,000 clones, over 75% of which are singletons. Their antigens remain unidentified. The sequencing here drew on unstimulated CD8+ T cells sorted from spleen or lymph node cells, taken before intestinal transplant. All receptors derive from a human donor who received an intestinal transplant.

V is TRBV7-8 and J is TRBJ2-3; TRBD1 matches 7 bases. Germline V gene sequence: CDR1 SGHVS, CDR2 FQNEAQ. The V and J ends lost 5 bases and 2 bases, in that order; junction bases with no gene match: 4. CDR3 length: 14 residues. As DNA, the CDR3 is TGTGCCAGCAGCCTGACAGGGAACACAGATACGCAGTATTTT. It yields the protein CASSLTGNTDTQYF. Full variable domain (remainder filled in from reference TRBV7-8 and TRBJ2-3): GAGVSQSPRYKVAKRGQDVALRCDPISGHVSLFWYQQALGQGPEFLTYFQNEAQLDKSGLPSDRFFAERPEGSVSTLKIQRTQQEDSAVYLCASSLTGNTDTQYFGPGTRLTVL.

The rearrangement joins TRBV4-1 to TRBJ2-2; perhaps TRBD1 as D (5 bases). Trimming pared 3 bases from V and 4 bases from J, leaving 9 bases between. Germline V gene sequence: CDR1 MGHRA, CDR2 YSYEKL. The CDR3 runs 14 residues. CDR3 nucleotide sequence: TGCGCCAGCAGCCACCGCAGGGCCACCGGGGAGCTGTTTTTT. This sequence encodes CASSHRRATGELFF.

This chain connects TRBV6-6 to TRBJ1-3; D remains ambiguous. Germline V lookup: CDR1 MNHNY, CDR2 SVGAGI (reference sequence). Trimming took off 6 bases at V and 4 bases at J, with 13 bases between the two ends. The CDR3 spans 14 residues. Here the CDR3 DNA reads TGTGCCAGCAGCCTAGACCCGTCGGGAAACACCATATATTTT. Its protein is CASSLDPSGNTIYF.

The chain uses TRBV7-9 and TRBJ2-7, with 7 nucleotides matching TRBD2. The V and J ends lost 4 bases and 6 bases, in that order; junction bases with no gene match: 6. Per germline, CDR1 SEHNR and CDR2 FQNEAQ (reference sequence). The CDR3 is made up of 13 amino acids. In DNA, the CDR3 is TGTGCCAGCAGCTCTTCGGGCGGGAGCGAGCAGTACTTC. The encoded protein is CASSSSGGSEQYF.

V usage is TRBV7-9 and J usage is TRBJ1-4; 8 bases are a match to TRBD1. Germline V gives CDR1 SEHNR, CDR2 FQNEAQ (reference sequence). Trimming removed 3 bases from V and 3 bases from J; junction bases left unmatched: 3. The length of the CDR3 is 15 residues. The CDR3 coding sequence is TGTGCCAGCAGCTTGGTGACAGGGGCTAATGAAAAACTGTTTTTT. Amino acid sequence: CASSLVTGANEKLFF.

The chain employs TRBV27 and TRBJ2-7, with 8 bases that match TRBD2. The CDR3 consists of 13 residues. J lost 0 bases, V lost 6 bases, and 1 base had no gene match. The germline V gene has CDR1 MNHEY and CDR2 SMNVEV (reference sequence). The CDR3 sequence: CASRSGSSYEQYF. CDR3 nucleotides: TGTGCCAGCAGGAGCGGGAGCTCCTACGAGCAGTACTTC.

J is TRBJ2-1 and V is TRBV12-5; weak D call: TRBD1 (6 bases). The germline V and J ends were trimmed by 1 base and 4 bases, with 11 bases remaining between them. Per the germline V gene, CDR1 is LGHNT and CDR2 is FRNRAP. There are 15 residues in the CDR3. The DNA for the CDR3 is TGTGCTAGTGGTTTGGGGGAAGGGGGTTACAATGAGCAGTTCTTC. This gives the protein CASGLGEGGYNEQFF.

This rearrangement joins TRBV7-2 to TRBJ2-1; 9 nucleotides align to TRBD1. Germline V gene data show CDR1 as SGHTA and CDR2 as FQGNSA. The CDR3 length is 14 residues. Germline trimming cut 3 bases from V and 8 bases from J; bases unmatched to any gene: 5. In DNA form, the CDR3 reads TGTGCCAGCAGCTTTACAGGGGGCCGGGATGAGCAGTTCTTC. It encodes CASSFTGGRDEQFF.

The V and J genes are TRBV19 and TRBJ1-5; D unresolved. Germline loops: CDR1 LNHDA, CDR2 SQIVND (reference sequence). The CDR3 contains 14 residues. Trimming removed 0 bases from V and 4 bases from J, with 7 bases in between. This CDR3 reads CASSIDRPNQPQHF. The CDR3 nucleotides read TGTGCCAGTAGTATAGACCGTCCTAATCAGCCCCAGCATTTT.